This TCR beta chain was recorded in a study of blood T cell repertoires in COVID-19. Original analysis: Cell counts per sample came from amplifying reference gene primers. The data were produced by immunoSEQ multiplex PCR, yet TCRdb's version contains in-frame clones alone and is incomplete. From that table come the V and J calls and clone size; the DNA was used to work out D and trimming. The table includes about 350,000 clones, roughly 87% detected once. Clinical histories supplied by participants themselves formed the basis of cohort assignment. Cohort 3 donors were reported recovered after two negative PCRs, clearance, or symptom resolution. CDR1 and CDR2 (germline): KGHSH, LQKENI. V lost 5 bases and J 4 bases, leaving 8 bases between the germline ends. The CDR3 sequence is 12 residues long.

The TCR originated in a woman in her twenties or thirties who had recovered from COVID-19. Sequenced: PBMCs or T cells enriched from blood (not recorded which). The chain combines TRBV18 with TRBJ1-1; TRBD1 is a possible D gene (6 bases). DNA for the CDR3: TGTGCCAGCTCAACAGGGTTCACTGAAGCTTTCTTT. It codes for CASSTGFTEAFF. Using reference TRBV18 and TRBJ1-1 for the parts outside the CDR3, the full variable domain is NAGVMQNPRHLVRRRGQEARLRCSPMKGHSHVYWYRQLPEEGLKFMVYLQKENIIDESGMPKERFSAEFPKEGPSILRIQQVVRGDSAAYFCASSTGFTEAFFGQGTRLTVV.